These T cell receptor beta chains were read from a single sample in a study of blood T cells in healthy people across ages. TCRdb recomputed calls from the 5' RACE reads with MiXCR, one row per CDR3 protein. The top ten hold 51% of the sample, which has about 400,000 distinct CDR3 sequences, 45% to 60% seen once. The sample taken for sequencing was blood. These receptors were obtained from a man aged 55 to 70 in good health. Both conserved end residues are part of each CDR3. A D gene is named only where the DNA matches it firmly. Only part of the rows carry a size: once, few, many, or a class if the clone is expanded.

clone size	D gene	J gene	V gene	CDR3 protein	CDR3 DNA
NA	NA	TRBJ1-4	TRBV29-1	CSGPGTRNEKLFF	TGCAGCGGTCCCGGGACAAGGAATGAAAAACTGTTTTTT
few	NA	TRBJ1-6	TRBV6-6	CASSYPVENSPLHF	TGTGCCAGCAGTTACCCGGTGGAGAATTCACCCCTCCACTTT
NA	TRBD2	TRBJ2-7	TRBV20-1	CSACPGGSYEQYF	TGCAGTGCTTGTCCGGGGGGTTCCTACGAGCAGTACTTC
NA	NA	TRBJ2-5	TRBV10-3	CAISSGAGQETQYF	TGTGCCATCAGTTCCGGGGCAGGGCAAGAGACCCAGTACTTC
few	NA	TRBJ2-7	TRBV18	CASSPNPGLLTYEQYF	TGTGCCAGCTCACCGAATCCGGGCCTCCTAACCTACGAGCAGTACTTC
NA	NA	TRBJ2-5	TRBV6-5	CASSYSGGELREQYF	TGTGCCAGCAGTTACTCGGGCGGAGAGCTACGAGAGCAGTACTTC
few	NA	TRBJ2-5	TRBV3-1	CASSLNRNQETQYF	TGTGCCAGCAGCCTCAATCGTAACCAAGAGACCCAGTACTTC
NA	NA	TRBJ2-1	TRBV20-1	CSLFTGFSNEQFF	TGCAGTCTCTTCACAGGGTTCAGCAATGAGCAGTTCTTC
NA	NA	TRBJ2-7	TRBV29-1	CSVERLQAVEQYF	TGCAGCGTTGAAAGGTTGCAGGCGGTCGAGCAGTACTTC
once	TRBD1	TRBJ2-6	TRBV6-1	CASSALRTGASGANVLTF	TGTGCCAGCAGTGCCTTGCGGACAGGGGCATCTGGGGCCAACGTCCTGACTTTC
NA	NA	TRBJ2-4	TRBV4-2	CASSQDSQGGYIQYF	TGTGCCAGCAGCCAAGATTCCCAGGGTGGCTACATTCAGTACTTC
NA	TRBD2	TRBJ2-1	TRBV2	CASRETSGGHNEQFF	TGTGCCAGCAGGGAGACTAGCGGAGGCCACAATGAGCAGTTCTTC
many	TRBD1	TRBJ1-2	TRBV5-1	CASSPGQSYGYTF	TGCGCCAGCAGCCCGGGACAGAGCTATGGCTACACCTTC
once	NA	TRBJ2-1	TRBV20-1	CSARGESSYNEQFF	TGCAGTGCTAGAGGGGAGAGCTCCTACAATGAGCAGTTCTTC
NA	NA	TRBJ2-5	TRBV7-6	CASSQNFGTQYF	TGTGCCAGCAGCCAAAACTTTGGGACCCAGTACTTC
few	NA	TRBJ1-5	TRBV28	CASSLSGARNQPQHF	TGTGCCAGCAGTTTAAGCGGGGCAAGAAATCAGCCCCAGCATTTT
NA	TRBD2	TRBJ2-1	TRBV6-1	CASSLDGTSTNEQFF	TGTGCCAGCAGCCTAGATGGGACTAGCACCAATGAGCAGTTCTTC
NA	TRBD2	TRBJ2-1	TRBV7-3	CASSLGGRLAGGGSYNEQFF	TGTGCCAGCAGCTTAGGTGGCCGGCTAGCGGGAGGAGGGTCCTACAATGAGCAGTTCTTC
NA	NA	TRBJ1-2	TRBV29-1	CSVEDLQIYGYTF	TGCAGCGTTGAAGATCTTCAAATCTATGGCTACACCTTC
NA	TRBD2	TRBJ2-1	TRBV20-1	CSAAPRAGGNNEQFF	TGCAGTGCTGCCCCCCGAGCGGGGGGCAACAATGAGCAGTTCTTC